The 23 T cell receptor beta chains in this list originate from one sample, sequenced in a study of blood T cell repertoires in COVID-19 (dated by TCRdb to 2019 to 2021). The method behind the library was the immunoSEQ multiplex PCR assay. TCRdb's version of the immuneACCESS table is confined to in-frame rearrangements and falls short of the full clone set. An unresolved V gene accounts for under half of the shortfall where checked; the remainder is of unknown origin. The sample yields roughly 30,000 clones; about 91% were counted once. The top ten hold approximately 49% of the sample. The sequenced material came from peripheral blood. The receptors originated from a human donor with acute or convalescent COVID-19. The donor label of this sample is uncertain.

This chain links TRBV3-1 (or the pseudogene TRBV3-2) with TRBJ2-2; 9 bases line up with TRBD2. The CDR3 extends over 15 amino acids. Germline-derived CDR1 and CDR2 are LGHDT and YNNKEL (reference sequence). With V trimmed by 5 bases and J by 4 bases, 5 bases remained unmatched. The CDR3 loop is CASSFSGSGTGELFF. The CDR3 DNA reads TGTGCCAGCAGCTTTAGCGGGAGTGGCACCGGGGAGCTGTTTTTT.

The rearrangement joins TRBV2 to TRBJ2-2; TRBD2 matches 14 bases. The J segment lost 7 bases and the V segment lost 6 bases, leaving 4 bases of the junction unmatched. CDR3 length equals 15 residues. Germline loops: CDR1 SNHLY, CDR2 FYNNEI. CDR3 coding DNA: TGTGCCAGCAGGGGACTAGCGGGAGTGGGCGGGGAGCTGTTTTTT. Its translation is CASRGLAGVGGELFF.

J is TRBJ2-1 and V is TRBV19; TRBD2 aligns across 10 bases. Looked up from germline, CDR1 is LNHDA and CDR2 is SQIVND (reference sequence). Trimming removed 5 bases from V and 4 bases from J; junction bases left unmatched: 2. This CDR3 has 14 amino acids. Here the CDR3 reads CASSRTSGYNEQFF. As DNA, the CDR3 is TGTGCCAGTAGTCGGACTAGCGGATACAATGAGCAGTTCTTC. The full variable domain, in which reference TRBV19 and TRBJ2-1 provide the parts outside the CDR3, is DGGITQSPKYLFRKEGQNVTLSCEQNLNHDAMYWYRQDPGQGLRLIYYSQIVNDFQKGDIAEGYSVSREKKESFPLTVTSAQKNPTAFYLCASSRTSGYNEQFFGPGTRLTVL.

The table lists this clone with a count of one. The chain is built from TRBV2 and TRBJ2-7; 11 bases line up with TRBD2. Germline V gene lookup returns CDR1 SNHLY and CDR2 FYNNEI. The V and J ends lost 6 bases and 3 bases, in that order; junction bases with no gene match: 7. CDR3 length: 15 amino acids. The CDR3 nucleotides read TGTGCCAGCAGGAGACTAGCGGGAAGGATCTACGAGCAGTACTTC. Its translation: CASRRLAGRIYEQYF. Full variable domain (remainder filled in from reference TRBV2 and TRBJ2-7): EPEVTQTPSHQVTQMGQEVILRCVPISNHLYFYWYRQILGQKVEFLVSFYNNEISEKSEIFDDQFSVERPDGSNFTLKIRSTKLEDSAMYFCASRRLAGRIYEQYFGPGTRLTVT.

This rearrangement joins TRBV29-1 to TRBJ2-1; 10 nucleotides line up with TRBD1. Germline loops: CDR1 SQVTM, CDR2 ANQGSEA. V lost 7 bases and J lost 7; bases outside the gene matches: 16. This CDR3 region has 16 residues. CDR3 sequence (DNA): TGCAGCGGCGAGGTGGGGACAGGGGCTTTTGTGAATGAGCAGTTCTTC. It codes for CSGEVGTGAFVNEQFF.

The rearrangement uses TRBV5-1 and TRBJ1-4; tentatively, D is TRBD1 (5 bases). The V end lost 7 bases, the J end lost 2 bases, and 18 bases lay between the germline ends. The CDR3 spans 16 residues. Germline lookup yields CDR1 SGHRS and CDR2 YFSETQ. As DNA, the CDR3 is TGCGCCAGCTCTGAGGGAGGGTGGGACACTAATGAAAAACTGTTTTTT. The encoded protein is CASSEGGWDTNEKLFF.

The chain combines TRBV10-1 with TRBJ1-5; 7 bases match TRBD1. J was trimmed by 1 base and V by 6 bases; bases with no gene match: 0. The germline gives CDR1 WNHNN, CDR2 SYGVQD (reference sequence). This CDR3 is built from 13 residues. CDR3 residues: CASSRGSNQPQHF. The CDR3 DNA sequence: TGCGCCAGCAGCAGGGGGAGCAATCAGCCCCAGCATTTT.

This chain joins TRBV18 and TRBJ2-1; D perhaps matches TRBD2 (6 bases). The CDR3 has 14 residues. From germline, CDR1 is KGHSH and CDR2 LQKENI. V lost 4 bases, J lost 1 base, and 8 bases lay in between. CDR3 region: CASSRAGSYNEQFF. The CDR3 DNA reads TGTGCCAGCTCACGGGCGGGGTCCTACAATGAGCAGTTCTTC.

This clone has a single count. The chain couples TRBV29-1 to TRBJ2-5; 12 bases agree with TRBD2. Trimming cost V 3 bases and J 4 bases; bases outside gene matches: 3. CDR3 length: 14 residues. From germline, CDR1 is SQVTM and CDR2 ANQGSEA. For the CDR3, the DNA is TGCAGCGTTGATCCTAGCGGGGGGGCAGAGACCCAGTACTTC. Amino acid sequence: CSVDPSGGAETQYF.

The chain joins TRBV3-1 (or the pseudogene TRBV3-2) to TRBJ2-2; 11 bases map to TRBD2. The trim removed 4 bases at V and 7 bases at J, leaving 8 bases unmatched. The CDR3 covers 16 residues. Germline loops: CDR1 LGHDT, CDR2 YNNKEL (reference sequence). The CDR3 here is CASSLLAGGPGGELFF. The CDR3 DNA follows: TGTGCCAGCAGCCTTTTAGCGGGAGGGCCAGGCGGGGAGCTGTTTTTT.

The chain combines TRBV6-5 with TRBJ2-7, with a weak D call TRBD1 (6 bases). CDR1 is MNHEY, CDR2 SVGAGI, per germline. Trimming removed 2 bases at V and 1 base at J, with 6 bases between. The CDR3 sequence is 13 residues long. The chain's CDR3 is CASSYGQSYEQYF. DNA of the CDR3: TGTGCCAGCAGTTACGGACAGTCCTACGAGCAGTACTTC.

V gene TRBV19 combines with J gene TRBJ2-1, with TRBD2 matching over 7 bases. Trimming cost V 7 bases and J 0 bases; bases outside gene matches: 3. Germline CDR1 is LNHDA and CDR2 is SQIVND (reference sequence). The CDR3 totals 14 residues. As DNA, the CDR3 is TGTGCCAGTAACGGGAGGAGCTCCTACAATGAGCAGTTCTTC. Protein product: CASNGRSSYNEQFF.

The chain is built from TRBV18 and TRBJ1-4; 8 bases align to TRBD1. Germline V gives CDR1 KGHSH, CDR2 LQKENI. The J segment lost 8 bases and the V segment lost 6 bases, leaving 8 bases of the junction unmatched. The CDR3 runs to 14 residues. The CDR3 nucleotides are TGTGCCAGCTCTCCCCGACAGGGGAACGAAAAACTGTTTTTT. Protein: CASSPRQGNEKLFF.

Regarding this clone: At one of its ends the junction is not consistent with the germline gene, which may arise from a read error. CDR3 nucleotide sequence: TGTGCCAGCAGCCTAGCGCGGGGGGCGGGCTACACCTTC. Protein: CASSLARGAGYTF. This sequence joins TRBV7-9 and TRBJ1-2; tentative D call: TRBD1 (6 bases). Germline loops: CDR1 SEHNR, CDR2 FQNEAQ (reference sequence). This CDR3 is built from 13 residues.

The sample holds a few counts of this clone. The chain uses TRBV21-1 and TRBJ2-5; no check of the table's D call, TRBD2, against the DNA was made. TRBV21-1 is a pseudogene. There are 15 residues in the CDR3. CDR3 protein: CASSKWRGGRETQYF. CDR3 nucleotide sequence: TGTGCCAGCAGCAAGTGGCGGGGGGGCCGAGAGACCCAGTACTTC.

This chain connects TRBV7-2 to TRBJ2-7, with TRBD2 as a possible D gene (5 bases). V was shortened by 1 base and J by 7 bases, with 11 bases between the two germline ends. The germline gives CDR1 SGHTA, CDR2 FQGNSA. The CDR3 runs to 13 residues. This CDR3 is CASSLDLRREQYF. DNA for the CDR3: TGTGCCAGCAGCTTAGACCTACGGAGGGAGCAGTACTTC.

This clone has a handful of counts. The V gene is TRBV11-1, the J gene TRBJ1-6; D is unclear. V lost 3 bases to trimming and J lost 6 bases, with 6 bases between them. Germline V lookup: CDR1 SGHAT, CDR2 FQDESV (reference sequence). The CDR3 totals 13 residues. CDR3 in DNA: TGTGCCAGCAGCTTGGCTCCTAATTCACCCCTCCACTTT. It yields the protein CASSLAPNSPLHF.

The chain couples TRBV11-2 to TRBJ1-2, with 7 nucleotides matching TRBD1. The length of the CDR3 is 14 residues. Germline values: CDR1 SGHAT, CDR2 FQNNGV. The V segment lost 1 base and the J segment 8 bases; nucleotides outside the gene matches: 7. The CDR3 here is CASSLATGQRGYTF. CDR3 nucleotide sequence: TGTGCCAGCAGCTTAGCCACGGGACAGCGAGGCTACACCTTC.

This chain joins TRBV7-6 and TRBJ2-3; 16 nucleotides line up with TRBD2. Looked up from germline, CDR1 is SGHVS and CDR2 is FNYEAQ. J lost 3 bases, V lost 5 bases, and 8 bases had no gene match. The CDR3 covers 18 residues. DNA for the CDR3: TGTGCCAGCAGCCCCGGGACTAGCGGGGGGGTTGGTACAGATACGCAGTATTTT. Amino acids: CASSPGTSGGVGTDTQYF. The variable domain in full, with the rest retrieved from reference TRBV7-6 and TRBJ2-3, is GAGVSQSPRYKVTKRGQDVALRCDPISGHVSLYWYRQALGQGPEFLTYFNYEAQQDKSGLPNDRFSAERPEGSISTLTIQRTEQRDSAMYRCASSPGTSGGVGTDTQYFGPGTRLTVL.

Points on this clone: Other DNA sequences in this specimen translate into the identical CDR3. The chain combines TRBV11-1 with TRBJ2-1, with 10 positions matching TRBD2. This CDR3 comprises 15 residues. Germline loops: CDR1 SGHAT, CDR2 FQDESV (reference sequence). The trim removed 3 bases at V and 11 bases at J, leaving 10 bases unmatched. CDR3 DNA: TGTGCCAGCAGCTTCAGGCTAGCGGGAGCATCTAAGCAGTTCTTC. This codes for CASSFRLAGASKQFF.

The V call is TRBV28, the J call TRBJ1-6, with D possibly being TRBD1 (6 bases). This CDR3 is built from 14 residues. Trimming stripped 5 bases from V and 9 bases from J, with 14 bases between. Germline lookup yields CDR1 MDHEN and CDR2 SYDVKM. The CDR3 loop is CASSQRTVSSPLHF. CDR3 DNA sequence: TGTGCCAGCAGTCAGAGGACAGTTTCTTCACCCCTCCACTTT. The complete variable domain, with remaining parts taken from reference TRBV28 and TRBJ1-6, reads DVKVTQSSRYLVKRTGEKVFLECVQDMDHENMFWYRQDPGLGLRLIYFSYDVKMKEKGDIPEGYSVSREKKERFSLILESASTNQTSMYLCASSQRTVSSPLHFGNGTRLTVT.

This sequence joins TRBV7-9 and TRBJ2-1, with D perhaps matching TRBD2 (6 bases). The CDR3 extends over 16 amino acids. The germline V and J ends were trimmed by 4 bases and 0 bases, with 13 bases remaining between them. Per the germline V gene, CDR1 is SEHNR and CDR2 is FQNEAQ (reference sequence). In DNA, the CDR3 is TGTGCCAGCAGCTCCTTAGCGGCGAGCTCCTACAATGAGCAGTTCTTC. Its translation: CASSSLAASSYNEQFF.

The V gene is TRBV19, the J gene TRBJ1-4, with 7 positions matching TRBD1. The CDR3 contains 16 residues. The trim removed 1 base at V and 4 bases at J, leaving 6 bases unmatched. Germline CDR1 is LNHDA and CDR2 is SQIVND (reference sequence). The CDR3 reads CASSIVGGGGNEKLFF. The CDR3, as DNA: TGTGCCAGTAGTATAGTCGGAGGGGGCGGTAATGAAAAACTGTTTTTT.